The 6 T cell receptor beta chains listed next were all sequenced from one sample in a study of T cell responses to AZD1222 COVID-19 vaccine. TCRdb keeps only in-frame clones here, not all; method: immunoSEQ multiplex PCR. The table lists fewer than 120,000 clones, about 90% of them singletons. The specimen comprised peripheral blood, sampled on day 0 of AZD1222 vaccination. The source of these receptors is an adult in good health.

This clone showed up just once. V gene TRBV3-1 (or the pseudogene TRBV3-2) combines with J gene TRBJ2-2, with 9 bases that match TRBD1. CDR3 length: 15 amino acids. Looked up from germline, CDR1 is LGHDT and CDR2 is YNNKEL (reference sequence). After removal of 4 bases from V and 5 bases from J, the junction contained 5 bases not matched to a gene. The CDR3, as DNA: TGTGCCAGCAGCCTTCCGGGACAGGGTACCGGGGAGCTGTTTTTT. It translates to CASSLPGQGTGELFF.

Concerning this clone itself: At one boundary the junction diverges from the germline segment, which might be a read error. The rearrangement links TRBV7-7 to TRBJ2-2; 14 positions agree with TRBD2. The CDR3 is 16 residues long. The germline V gene has CDR1 SSHAT and CDR2 FNYEAQ (reference sequence). CDR3 amino acids: CASSSGLAGGGGELFF. Written as DNA, the CDR3 is TGTGCTAGCAGCTCCGGACTAGCGGGGGGCGGCGGGGAGCTGTTTTTT.

The chain uses TRBV2 and TRBJ1-4, with a weak D call TRBD1 (5 bases). This CDR3 is built from 15 residues. Trimming took 4 bases from V and 8 from J, leaving 17 bases between them. Germline values: CDR1 SNHLY, CDR2 FYNNEI. CDR3 sequence: CASSVQGMDREKLFF. For the CDR3, the DNA is TGTGCCAGCAGTGTCCAGGGTATGGACCGGGAAAAACTGTTTTTT. Complete variable domain (other parts from reference TRBV2 and TRBJ1-4): EPEVTQTPSHQVTQMGQEVILRCVPISNHLYFYWYRQILGQKVEFLVSFYNNEISEKSEIFDDQFSVERPDGSNFTLKIRSTKLEDSAMYFCASSVQGMDREKLFFGSGTQLSVL.

The count of this clone is one. V usage is TRBV25-1 and J usage is TRBJ1-6; TRBD1 might be the D (6 bases). The CDR3 loop spans 15 amino acids. In germline, CDR1 is MGHDK, CDR2 SYGVNS. V was pared by 6 bases and J by 2 bases, with 11 bases between. The CDR3 region has the DNA TGTGCCAGCAGCCTCCGGGACACCTATAATTCACCCCTCCACTTT. Protein product: CASSLRDTYNSPLHF.

This chain links TRBV28 with TRBJ1-2, with TRBD1 matching 8 bases. V was pared by 4 bases and J by 4 bases, with 2 bases of the junction left unmatched. Germline CDR1 and CDR2: MDHEN and SYDVKM. This CDR3 is built from 13 residues. Written as DNA, the CDR3 is TGTGCCAGCAGTTCGGGACAGGTCTATGGCTACACCTTC. Translating it yields CASSSGQVYGYTF.

This chain joins TRBV19 and TRBJ2-3; D is undetermined. Germline V gene lookup returns CDR1 LNHDA and CDR2 SQIVND (reference sequence). CDR3 length equals 18 residues. V was shortened by 8 bases and J by 1 base, with 25 bases between the two germline ends. The CDR3 bases are TGTGCCAGTTTTCCTCGGGCCACCCTGGCCTCTCGCACAGATACGCAGTATTTT. Residues: CASFPRATLASRTDTQYF. The full variable domain, completed using reference TRBV19 and TRBJ2-3, is DGGITQSPKYLFRKEGQNVTLSCEQNLNHDAMYWYRQDPGQGLRLIYYSQIVNDFQKGDIAEGYSVSREKKESFPLTVTSAQKNPTAFYLCASFPRATLASRTDTQYFGPGTRLTVL.